The 29 T cell receptor beta chains in this list originate from one sample, sequenced in a study of blood T cell repertoires in COVID-19. TCRdb's copy holds only in-frame clones and misses some; the assay was immunoSEQ multiplex PCR. The sample includes roughly 100,000 clones, about 76% of them seen just once. The sample was peripheral blood. Receptor source: a woman of 80 years or more with acute or convalescent COVID-19.

The rearrangement joins TRBV30 to TRBJ2-2, with D unclear. Germline CDR1 reads GTSNPN; CDR2 reads SVGIG (reference sequence). Between the trimmed V and J ends, which lost 3 bases and 0 bases, there was a span of 5 bases. The CDR3 sequence is 13 residues long. The CDR3 here is CAWSRANTGELFF. The CDR3 region has the DNA TGTGCCTGGAGCCGCGCGAACACCGGGGAGCTGTTTTTT.

V usage is TRBV7-8 and J usage is TRBJ2-1; 10 bases align to TRBD2. Germline CDR1 reads SGHVS; CDR2 reads FQNEAQ. V trimming: 4 bases; J trimming: 4 bases; junction bases outside the gene matches: 10. The length of the CDR3 is 17 residues. DNA for the CDR3: TGTGCCAGCAGCTCCACCACTCAAGCGGGGGGGTACAATGAGCAGTTCTTC. The encoded protein is CASSSTTQAGGYNEQFF.

This rearrangement joins TRBV19 to TRBJ1-1; TRBD1 matches 12 bases. The CDR3 is 17 residues long. Germline values: CDR1 LNHDA, CDR2 SQIVND (reference sequence). Trimming took 7 bases from V and 1 from J; bases not matched to a gene: 10. The DNA for the CDR3 is TGTGCCAGTACCCGACCGGGACAGGGGGCCCCGAACACTGAAGCTTTCTTT. Its protein product is CASTRPGQGAPNTEAFF.

The sample holds a few counts of this clone. The chain links TRBV28 to TRBJ1-2; tentatively, D is TRBD1 (6 bases). Trimming took 3 bases from V and 6 from J, leaving 14 bases between them. Per the germline V gene, CDR1 is MDHEN and CDR2 is SYDVKM. This CDR3 has 14 amino acids. CDR3 coding DNA: TGTGCCAGCAGTTTGTACAGGGTGGCGAATGGCTACACCTTC. It translates to CASSLYRVANGYTF.

The chain carries TRBV10-3 and TRBJ1-2; the D gene is possibly TRBD1 (5 bases). V lost 3 bases and J lost 1, with 12 bases in between. CDR1 ENHRY and CDR2 SYGVKD come from the germline V gene. This CDR3 is 15 amino acids long. CDR3 in DNA: TGTGCCATCAGTGAAGGGGCAGGCATTAACTATGGCTACACCTTC. This translates into CAISEGAGINYGYTF.

The rearrangement links TRBV23-1 to TRBJ1-2; possibly TRBD1 for D (5 bases). TRBV23-1 is noted as an ORF with a role that remains uncertain. With 6 bases removed from V and 4 bases from J, the gap between germline ends came to 24 bases. The CDR3 spans 17 residues. This chain's CDR3 is CASRPALGAATCYGYTF. As DNA, the CDR3 is TGCGCCAGCAGGCCAGCCCTTGGGGCGGCGACCTGCTATGGCTACACCTTC.

The V gene is TRBV6-5, the J gene TRBJ1-4; 8 bases agree with TRBD1. CDR1 and CDR2 from the germline V gene are MNHEY and SVGAGI. V lost 4 bases to trimming and J lost 0 bases; unmatched junction nucleotides: 4. The CDR3 is 16 amino acids. Here the CDR3 DNA reads TGTGCCAGCAGTTGGGGGACAGGTGCAACTAATGAAAAACTGTTTTTT. Residues: CASSWGTGATNEKLFF.

The chain employs TRBV4-1 and TRBJ1-5; TRBD1 matches at 9 bases. This CDR3 has 16 amino acids. Germline CDR1 is MGHRA and CDR2 is YSYEKL. V shed 0 bases and J 4 bases; nucleotides not matched to a gene: 4. The CDR3 nucleotides are TGCGCCAGCAGCCAAGACGGGGGACAGGGTAATCAGCCCCAGCATTTT. It encodes CASSQDGGQGNQPQHF.

The V call is TRBV23-1, the J call TRBJ2-1, with 8 bases that match TRBD1. TRBV23-1 is an ORF; its function is uncertain. This CDR3 contains 16 residues. V trimming: 0 bases; J trimming: 7 bases; junction bases outside the gene matches: 8. The CDR3 protein is CASSQSGRGPDNEQFF. The CDR3 DNA is TGCGCCAGCAGTCAATCCGGCAGGGGGCCTGATAATGAGCAGTTCTTC.

The V call is TRBV4-1, the J call TRBJ2-1, with 7 nucleotides matching TRBD2. The V gene's germline CDR1 is MGHRA and CDR2 YSYEKL. V gave up 1 base and J gave up 6 bases; unmatched junction bases: 3. This CDR3 has 14 amino acids. This CDR3 is CASSQGLAGNEQFF. DNA for the CDR3: TGCGCCAGCAGCCAAGGACTAGCCGGCAATGAGCAGTTCTTC.

V usage is TRBV28 and J usage is TRBJ2-7; D unresolved. This CDR3 has 12 residues. V lost 3 bases, J lost 6 bases, and 9 bases lay in between. Germline CDR1 reads MDHEN; CDR2 reads SYDVKM. Here the CDR3 DNA reads TGTGCCAGCAGTTTGGTGTGGAGCGAGCAGTACTTC. Protein: CASSLVWSEQYF. Full variable domain (rest looked up from reference TRBV28 and TRBJ2-7): DVKVTQSSRYLVKRTGEKVFLECVQDMDHENMFWYRQDPGLGLRLIYFSYDVKMKEKGDIPEGYSVSREKKERFSLILESASTNQTSMYLCASSLVWSEQYFGPGTRLTVT.

This clone occurred once. This rearrangement joins TRBV2 to TRBJ1-3, with 10 bases fitting TRBD1. Germline V gene lookup returns CDR1 SNHLY and CDR2 FYNNEI. The trim removed 6 bases at V and 1 base at J, leaving 9 bases unmatched. The CDR3 consists of 17 residues. CDR3 DNA: TGTGCCAGCAGGGCGGGGACAGGGGCCCCATCTGGAAACACCATATATTTT. Protein sequence: CASRAGTGAPSGNTIYF.

J is TRBJ2-1 and V is TRBV5-1, with 7 bases fitting TRBD1. The CDR3 has 11 amino acids. Germline V gene data show CDR1 as SGHRS and CDR2 as YFSETQ. CDR3 nucleotide sequence: TGCGTAGGGACAGACGGCAATGAGCAGTTCTTC. This translates into CVGTDGNEQFF.

CDR3 nucleotide sequence: TGTGCCAGCTCAACAGGAAATTGGGGGAACACTGAAGCTTTCTTT. Residues: CASSTGNWGNTEAFF. This sequence joins TRBV18 and TRBJ1-1; maybe TRBD1 (5 bases). Germline values: CDR1 KGHSH, CDR2 LQKENI. CDR3 size: 15 residues. Trimming took 5 bases from V and 1 from J, leaving 14 bases between them.

The rearrangement uses TRBV28 and TRBJ2-5, with 8 bases aligning to TRBD2. Germline lookup yields CDR1 MDHEN and CDR2 SYDVKM. CDR3 size: 15 residues. The ends lost 6 bases at V and 3 bases at J; junction bases unmatched: 9. The CDR3 sequence is CASSHPHSGEETQYF. In DNA, the CDR3 is TGTGCCAGCAGCCACCCCCATAGCGGGGAAGAGACCCAGTACTTC.

This chain connects TRBV5-1 to TRBJ1-1; the D gene is possibly TRBD1 (6 bases). This CDR3 is 14 amino acids long. Per germline, CDR1 SGHRS and CDR2 YFSETQ. V dropped 4 bases and J dropped 1 base, with 11 bases sitting between them. CDR3: CASSRQDGNTEAFF. CDR3 bases: TGCGCCAGCAGCCGACAGGACGGGAACACTGAAGCTTTCTTT.

This chain joins TRBV2 and TRBJ2-5; 7 bases line up with TRBD2. Trimming took 3 bases from V and 5 from J; bases not matched to a gene: 0. Germline assignment: CDR1 SNHLY and CDR2 FYNNEI. There are 12 residues in the CDR3. The CDR3 sequence is CASSEGGETQYF. CDR3 nucleotide sequence: TGTGCCAGCAGTGAGGGGGGGGAGACCCAGTACTTC.

The rearrangement links TRBV3-1 (or the pseudogene TRBV3-2) to TRBJ1-2, with 8 nucleotides matching TRBD1. With V trimmed by 0 bases and J by 1 base, 7 bases remained unmatched. The CDR3 has 17 amino acids. In germline, CDR1 is LGHDT, CDR2 YNNKEL (reference sequence). The CDR3 spells CASSQEVPQGDNYGYTF. The CDR3 DNA reads TGTGCCAGCAGCCAAGAGGTTCCACAGGGGGATAACTATGGCTACACCTTC.

The chain couples TRBV30 to TRBJ1-1; a weak D match, TRBD1 (6 bases). Per the germline V gene, CDR1 is GTSNPN and CDR2 is SVGIG (reference sequence). V was pared by 1 base and J by 1 base, with 13 bases between. The CDR3 runs 15 residues. CDR3 sequence reads: CAWSGGQFPNTEAFF. In nucleotides, the CDR3 is TGTGCCTGGAGTGGCGGACAGTTTCCGAACACTGAAGCTTTCTTT.

The CDR3 region has the DNA TGTGCCAGCAGCCAAGATTCAAGCAGGGGCTATGGCTACACCTTC. Protein product: CASSQDSSRGYGYTF. The chain is built from TRBV4-2 and TRBJ1-2; D might be TRBD1 (6 bases). This CDR3 has 15 residues. CDR1 and CDR2 (germline): LGHNA, YNFKEQ. Trimming stripped 0 bases from V and 4 bases from J, with 12 bases between.

The chain is built from TRBV19 and TRBJ2-7; tentatively, D is TRBD1 (6 bases). The V gene's germline CDR1 is LNHDA and CDR2 SQIVND (reference sequence). The CDR3 is 14 amino acids. V was shortened by 1 base and J by 4 bases, with 11 bases between the two germline ends. CDR3: CASSIGGQPYEQYF. The CDR3 DNA reads as TGTGCCAGTAGTATAGGAGGACAGCCATACGAGCAGTACTTC.

The J gene is TRBJ1-5, the V gene TRBV12-5, with D possibly being TRBD1 (6 bases). Trimming removed 5 bases from V and 4 bases from J, with 21 bases in between. The CDR3 runs to 17 residues. CDR1 is LGHNT, CDR2 FRNRAP, per germline. CDR3 protein: CASGPPFFRGRNQPQHF. CDR3 sequence (DNA): TGTGCTAGTGGTCCCCCCTTTTTTAGGGGGAGAAATCAGCCCCAGCATTTT.

The chain employs TRBV4-3 and TRBJ1-4; 8 bases fit TRBD1. CDR3 length: 18 amino acids. Germline CDR1 and CDR2: LGHNA and YSLEER. Trimming cost V 1 base and J 9 bases; bases outside gene matches: 16. The CDR3 DNA reads as TGCGCCAGCAGCCAAGCCGGGGTCCAACAGGGGGTCGGGCAAAAACTGTTTTTT. Its translation is CASSQAGVQQGVGQKLFF.

V is TRBV28 and J is TRBJ2-5; maybe TRBD2 (5 bases). Trimming stripped 8 bases from V and 5 bases from J, with 18 bases between. This CDR3 is built from 14 residues. The germline V gene encodes CDR1 MDHEN and CDR2 SYDVKM. The CDR3 nucleotides are TGTGCCAGCTCAGTTTATGAGGGTTTGGAGACCCAGTACTTC. This gives the protein CASSVYEGLETQYF. Based on the CDR3 plus reference TRBV28 and TRBJ2-5, the full variable domain is DVKVTQSSRYLVKRTGEKVFLECVQDMDHENMFWYRQDPGLGLRLIYFSYDVKMKEKGDIPEGYSVSREKKERFSLILESASTNQTSMYLCASSVYEGLETQYFGPGTRLLVL.

The rearrangement links TRBV19 to TRBJ1-6; D remains unclear. Trimming took 0 bases from V and 12 from J, leaving 9 bases between them. Germline V gives CDR1 LNHDA, CDR2 SQIVND (reference sequence). This CDR3 is 13 amino acids long. The CDR3 protein is CASSIDPLRPLHF. CDR3 sequence (DNA): TGTGCCAGTAGTATAGACCCCCTCCGACCCCTCCACTTT.

V usage is TRBV7-9 and J usage is TRBJ1-2, with 7 bases matching TRBD1. The V gene's germline CDR1 is SEHNR and CDR2 FQNEAQ (reference sequence). V was clipped by 4 bases and J by 4 bases; unmatched bases: 6. The CDR3 spans 14 residues. For the CDR3, the DNA is TGTGCCAGCAGCTCGGGACAGCGCATCTATGGCTACACCTTC. Translation gives CASSSGQRIYGYTF.

V usage is TRBV10-3 and J usage is TRBJ1-1; 9 bases map to TRBD1. V gave up 7 bases and J gave up 5 bases; unmatched junction bases: 5. This CDR3 is built from 13 residues. The germline V gene encodes CDR1 ENHRY and CDR2 SYGVKD. Here the CDR3 reads CAIMGQGTTEAFF. The CDR3 bases are TGTGCCATCATGGGACAGGGAACTACTGAAGCTTTCTTT.

The chain uses TRBV30 and TRBJ1-5; the D gene is possibly TRBD1 (5 bases). The CDR3 has 14 residues. Trimming stripped 0 bases from V and 9 bases from J, with 15 bases between. From germline, CDR1 is GTSNPN and CDR2 SVGIG (reference sequence). CDR3 bases: TGTGCCTGGAGTGTAGGACACTCCCGTGGGCCCCAGCATTTT. Its translation is CAWSVGHSRGPQHF.

This clone was detected only a few times. This sequence joins TRBV6-6 and TRBJ1-6; 8 bases map to TRBD1. V gave up 4 bases and J gave up 6 bases; unmatched junction bases: 8. This CDR3 has 16 residues. Germline V gene sequence: CDR1 MNHNY, CDR2 SVGAGI (reference sequence). The CDR3 nucleotides read TGTGCCAGCAGTTCGAACCAGGGGGCTGGTAATTCACCCCTCCACTTT. This encodes CASSSNQGAGNSPLHF.